These T cell receptor beta chains were read from a single sample in a study of cytomegalovirus exposure and HLA in healthy donors. Libraries were prepared by immunoSEQ multiplex PCR; TCRdb keeps only in-frame clonotypes and omits some of them. This sample has 150,000 to 180,000 clones, with roughly three quarters found just once. Input material: PBMCs. These receptors were obtained from a man between 25 and 39 years old in good health and CMV-seropositive. Both conserved end residues are part of each CDR3. The D gene is left open where the match is weak. A clone size is listed for some rows: how often the clone was seen (once, few, many), or a class if it is expanded.

V gene: TRBV7-2
clone size: once
D gene: TRBD1
J gene: TRBJ2-7
CDR3 protein: CASSLASGQGPYEQYF
CDR3 DNA: TGTGCCAGCAGCTTAGCGTCCGGACAGGGTCCCTACGAGCAGTACTTC

V gene: TRBV11-2
clone size: .
D gene: TRBD2
J gene: TRBJ2-3
CDR3 protein: CASSLFLREAKVDTQYF
CDR3 DNA: TGTGCCAGCAGCTTATTTCTTCGGGAGGCAAAGGTAGATACGCAGTATTTT

V gene: TRBV2
clone size: .
D gene: TRBD2
J gene: TRBJ2-1
CDR3 protein: CASIGLAGGGEQFF
CDR3 DNA: TGTGCCAGCATCGGGCTAGCGGGAGGGGGTGAGCAGTTCTTC

V gene: TRBV11-2
clone size: .
D gene: .
J gene: TRBJ2-7
CDR3 protein: CASSGLRYRGEQYF
CDR3 DNA: TGTGCCAGCAGCGGACTTAGGTACCGGGGCGAGCAGTACTTC

V gene: TRBV10-3
clone size: .
D gene: .
J gene: TRBJ1-4
CDR3 protein: CAIRPGETTNEKLFF
CDR3 DNA: TGTGCCATCAGACCAGGGGAAACCACTAATGAAAAACTGTTTTTT

V gene: TRBV28
clone size: .
D gene: TRBD1
J gene: TRBJ1-4
CDR3 protein: CASSLWQYGQGDEKLFF
CDR3 DNA: TGTGCCAGCAGTTTATGGCAATATGGACAGGGGGATGAAAAACTGTTTTTT

V gene: TRBV27
clone size: .
D gene: .
J gene: TRBJ1-1
CDR3 protein: CASSLYKNTEAFF
CDR3 DNA: TGTGCCAGCAGTCTATACAAGAACACTGAAGCTTTCTTT

V gene: TRBV6-1
clone size: .
D gene: .
J gene: TRBJ1-2
CDR3 protein: CASSPERDYGYTF
CDR3 DNA: TGTGCCAGCAGTCCCGAACGGGACTATGGCTACACCTTC

V gene: TRBV2
clone size: .
D gene: .
J gene: TRBJ2-1
CDR3 protein: CASSDRPGSYNEQFF
CDR3 DNA: TGTGCCAGCAGTGATCGTCCGGGATCTTACAATGAGCAGTTCTTC

V gene: TRBV20-1
clone size: .
D gene: TRBD1
J gene: TRBJ2-7
CDR3 protein: CSAPGGREQYF
CDR3 DNA: TGCAGTGCCCCAGGGGGTCGGGAGCAGTACTTC

V gene: TRBV6-1
clone size: .
D gene: TRBD1
J gene: TRBJ2-5
CDR3 protein: CASSRDREETQYF
CDR3 DNA: TGTGCCAGCAGCCGGGACAGGGAAGAGACCCAGTACTTC

V gene: TRBV7-2
clone size: .
D gene: TRBD2
J gene: TRBJ2-1
CDR3 protein: CAGSRTSGSSNEQFF
CDR3 DNA: TGTGCCGGCAGTAGGACTAGCGGGAGTTCGAATGAGCAGTTCTTC

V gene: TRBV6-1
clone size: .
D gene: TRBD1
J gene: TRBJ1-4
CDR3 protein: CASSPDRVNEKLFF
CDR3 DNA: TGTGCCAGCAGTCCCGACAGGGTTAATGAAAAACTGTTTTTT

V gene: TRBV5-1
clone size: .
D gene: .
J gene: TRBJ2-7
CDR3 protein: CASRLTTGSYEQYF
CDR3 DNA: TGCGCCAGCCGGCTGACGACGGGCTCCTACGAGCAGTACTTC

V gene: TRBV7-9
clone size: .
D gene: TRBD2
J gene: TRBJ2-1
CDR3 protein: CASSLARLAGGSEQFF
CDR3 DNA: TGTGCCAGCAGCTTAGCGCGTCTAGCGGGAGGCTCTGAGCAGTTCTTC

V gene: TRBV5-1
clone size: .
D gene: .
J gene: TRBJ2-7
CDR3 protein: CASSLAVAGWSEQYF
CDR3 DNA: TGCGCCAGCAGCTTGGCCGTAGCAGGGTGGAGTGAGCAGTACTTC

V gene: TRBV27
clone size: .
D gene: TRBD2
J gene: TRBJ2-3
CDR3 protein: CASSLGSGSEADTQYF
CDR3 DNA: TGTGCCAGCAGTTTAGGTAGCGGGAGTGAGGCAGATACGCAGTATTTT

V gene: TRBV28
clone size: .
D gene: TRBD1
J gene: TRBJ2-7
CDR3 protein: CASSKGQGGPYEQYF
CDR3 DNA: TGTGCCAGCAGTAAAGGACAGGGGGGACCCTACGAGCAGTACTTC

V gene: TRBV18
clone size: few
D gene: .
J gene: TRBJ1-4
CDR3 protein: CASSPLEAGNEKLFF
CDR3 DNA: TGTGCCAGCTCACCGCTCGAAGCAGGAAATGAAAAACTGTTTTTT

V gene: TRBV15
clone size: .
D gene: TRBD1
J gene: TRBJ1-1
CDR3 protein: CATSRDRFGQGNTEAFF
CDR3 DNA: TGTGCCACCAGCAGAGATCGATTTGGACAGGGGAACACTGAAGCTTTCTTT

V gene: TRBV19
clone size: .
D gene: .
J gene: TRBJ2-3
CDR3 protein: CASSISHLDTQYF
CDR3 DNA: TGTGCCAGTAGTATTAGCCACCTGGATACGCAGTATTTT

V gene: TRBV7-9
clone size: .
D gene: .
J gene: TRBJ2-1
CDR3 protein: CASSLDVTAEQFF
CDR3 DNA: TGTGCCAGCAGCTTAGATGTAACAGCTGAGCAGTTCTTC

V gene: TRBV19
clone size: .
D gene: TRBD2
J gene: TRBJ2-5
CDR3 protein: CASSVGLAKETQYF
CDR3 DNA: TGTGCCAGTAGTGTGGGACTAGCGAAAGAGACCCAGTACTTC

V gene: TRBV2
clone size: once
D gene: TRBD1
J gene: TRBJ2-7
CDR3 protein: CASSEALDRGIYEQYF
CDR3 DNA: TGTGCCAGCAGTGAAGCGCTTGACAGGGGGATTTACGAGCAGTACTTC

V gene: TRBV13
clone size: .
D gene: TRBD2
J gene: TRBJ2-3
CDR3 protein: CASSLGGLAGATDTQYF
CDR3 DNA: TGTGCCAGCAGCTTAGGGGGCCTAGCGGGAGCTACAGATACGCAGTATTTT

V gene: TRBV7-2
clone size: .
D gene: TRBD1
J gene: TRBJ2-3
CDR3 protein: CASSTRGLAGDTQYF
CDR3 DNA: TGTGCCAGCAGCACCAGGGGGTTGGCGGGAGATACGCAGTATTTT

V gene: TRBV28
clone size: once
D gene: .
J gene: TRBJ2-7
CDR3 protein: CASSDGQFSYEQYF
CDR3 DNA: TGTGCCAGCAGTGACGGACAGTTCTCCTACGAGCAGTACTTC

V gene: TRBV9
clone size: .
D gene: .
J gene: TRBJ1-3
CDR3 protein: CASTPSRTSNTIYF
CDR3 DNA: TGTGCCAGCACCCCGAGTAGGACATCGAACACCATATATTTT

V gene: TRBV10-3
clone size: .
D gene: TRBD1
J gene: TRBJ1-1
CDR3 protein: CAIRPQGENTEAFF
CDR3 DNA: TGTGCCATCAGACCACAGGGGGAGAACACTGAAGCTTTCTTT

V gene: TRBV19
clone size: .
D gene: TRBD1
J gene: TRBJ1-5
CDR3 protein: CASSISDRVNQPQHF
CDR3 DNA: TGTGCCAGTAGTATATCGGACAGGGTCAATCAGCCCCAGCATTTT

V gene: TRBV9
clone size: .
D gene: .
J gene: TRBJ2-7
CDR3 protein: CASSVGRGSYEQYF
CDR3 DNA: TGTGCCAGCAGCGTAGGAAGGGGCTCCTACGAGCAGTACTTC

V gene: TRBV28
clone size: .
D gene: .
J gene: TRBJ2-7
CDR3 protein: CASTSSDSAYEQYF
CDR3 DNA: TGTGCCAGCACTTCCTCTGACAGCGCCTACGAGCAGTACTTC

V gene: TRBV30
clone size: .
D gene: .
J gene: TRBJ2-7
CDR3 protein: CAWSSGRGVSYEQYF
CDR3 DNA: TGTGCCTGGAGTTCGGGCAGGGGGGTCTCCTACGAGCAGTACTTC

V gene: TRBV4-1
clone size: .
D gene: TRBD1
J gene: TRBJ1-1
CDR3 protein: CASSQDETGLTEAFF
CDR3 DNA: TGCGCCAGCAGCCAAGATGAGACAGGGCTAACTGAAGCTTTCTTT

V gene: TRBV9
clone size: .
D gene: .
J gene: TRBJ1-3
CDR3 protein: CASSVGRGSGNTIYF
CDR3 DNA: TGTGCCAGCAGCGTAGGCAGGGGCTCTGGAAACACCATATATTTT

V gene: TRBV20-1
clone size: few
D gene: .
J gene: TRBJ2-1
CDR3 protein: CSARGRGWFF
CDR3 DNA: TGCAGTGCTAGGGGCAGGGGTTGGTTCTTC

V gene: TRBV19
clone size: .
D gene: TRBD2
J gene: TRBJ2-4
CDR3 protein: CASSTGISGSMVKNIQYF
CDR3 DNA: TGTGCCAGTAGTACAGGGATAAGCGGGAGTATGGTCAAAAACATTCAGTACTTC

V gene: TRBV13
clone size: .
D gene: TRBD2
J gene: TRBJ2-1
CDR3 protein: CASSLGVGGPGNEQFF
CDR3 DNA: TGTGCCAGCAGCTTAGGCGTGGGAGGGCCGGGTAATGAGCAGTTCTTC

V gene: TRBV6-5
clone size: .
D gene: .
J gene: TRBJ1-5
CDR3 protein: CASSSLGANQPQHF
CDR3 DNA: TGTGCCAGCAGTTCTTTGGGGGCCAATCAGCCCCAGCATTTT

V gene: TRBV5-8
clone size: once
D gene: TRBD1
J gene: TRBJ2-7
CDR3 protein: CASSSPDRGRYEQYF
CDR3 DNA: TGTGCCAGCAGCTCGCCGGACAGGGGGCGATACGAGCAGTACTTC

V gene: TRBV10-3
clone size: few
D gene: .
J gene: TRBJ1-1
CDR3 protein: CAISVGDAGSTEAFF
CDR3 DNA: TGTGCCATCAGTGTGGGGGACGCGGGATCGACTGAAGCTTTCTTT

V gene: TRBV10-3
clone size: .
D gene: TRBD1
J gene: TRBJ1-2
CDR3 protein: CAISGQSDRGSSKGYTF
CDR3 DNA: TGTGCCATCAGTGGACAGTCGGACAGGGGGAGTTCGAAGGGCTACACCTTC

V gene: TRBV4-2
clone size: .
D gene: TRBD2
J gene: TRBJ2-1
CDR3 protein: CASSQGGAGGRNEQFF
CDR3 DNA: TGTGCCAGCAGCCAAGGGGGGGCGGGAGGGCGCAATGAGCAGTTCTTC